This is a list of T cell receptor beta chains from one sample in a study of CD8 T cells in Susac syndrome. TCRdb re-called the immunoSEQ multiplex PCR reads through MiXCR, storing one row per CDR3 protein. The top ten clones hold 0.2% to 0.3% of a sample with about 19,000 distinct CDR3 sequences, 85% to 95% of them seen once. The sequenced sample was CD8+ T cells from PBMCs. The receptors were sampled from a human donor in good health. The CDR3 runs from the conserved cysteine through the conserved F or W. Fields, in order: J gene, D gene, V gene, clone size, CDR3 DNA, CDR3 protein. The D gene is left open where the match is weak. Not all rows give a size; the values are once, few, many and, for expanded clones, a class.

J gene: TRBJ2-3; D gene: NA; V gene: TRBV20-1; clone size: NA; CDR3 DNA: TGCAGTGGTTTGGGGAGGCGGTTAAGTTTGTCCCGCACAGATACGCAGTATTTT; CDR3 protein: CSGLGRRLSLSRTDTQYF
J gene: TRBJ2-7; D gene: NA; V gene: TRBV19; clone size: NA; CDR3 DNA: TGTGCCAGTAGTGTAAAGTCGTCGACCTACGAGCAGTACTTC; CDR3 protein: CASSVKSSTYEQYF
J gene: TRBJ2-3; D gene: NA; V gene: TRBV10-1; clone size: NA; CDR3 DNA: TGCGCCAGCAGTGTTGAATCGACAGATACGCAGTATTTT; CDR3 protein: CASSVESTDTQYF
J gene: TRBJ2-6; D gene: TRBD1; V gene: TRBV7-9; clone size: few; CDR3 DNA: TGTGCCAGCAGGGGGACAGGGGGGTTTTCTGGGGCCAACGTCCTGACTTTC; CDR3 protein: CASRGTGGFSGANVLTF
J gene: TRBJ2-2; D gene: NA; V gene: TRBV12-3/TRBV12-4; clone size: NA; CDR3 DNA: TGTGCCAGCAGTCCCAGGAAGGGGAACACCGGGGAGCTGTTTTTT; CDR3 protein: CASSPRKGNTGELFF
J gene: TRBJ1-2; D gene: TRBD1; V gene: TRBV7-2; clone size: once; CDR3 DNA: TGTGCCAGCAGCTTAGTTCTCATAGGGACAGGCTATGGCTACACCTTC; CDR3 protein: CASSLVLIGTGYGYTF
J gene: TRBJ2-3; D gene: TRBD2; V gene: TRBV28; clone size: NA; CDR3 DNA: TGTGCCAGCAGCTATCCTAGCGGGACAATACCAGATACGCAGTATTTT; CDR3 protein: CASSYPSGTIPDTQYF
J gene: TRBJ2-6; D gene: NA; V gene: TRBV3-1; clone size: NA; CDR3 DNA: TGTGCCAGCGGGCTTAGGGCTGAACCCTCTGGGGCCAACGTCCTGACTTTC; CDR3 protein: CASGLRAEPSGANVLTF
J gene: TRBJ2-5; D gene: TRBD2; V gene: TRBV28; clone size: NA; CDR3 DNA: TGTGCCAGCAGTTTTGATACTAGCGGGAGGGAGACCCAGTACTTC; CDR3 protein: CASSFDTSGRETQYF
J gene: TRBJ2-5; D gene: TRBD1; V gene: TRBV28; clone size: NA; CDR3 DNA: TGTGCCAGCAGTTTCTTGGACAGGGGGCTCTTGGTTCAAGAGACCCAGTACTTC; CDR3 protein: CASSFLDRGLLVQETQYF
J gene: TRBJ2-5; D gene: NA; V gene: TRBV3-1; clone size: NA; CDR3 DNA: TGTGCCAGCAGCCAAGATTTTGCGTTCGGAATAGTGTCGTTTTGGGGGGAAGAGACCCAGTACTTC; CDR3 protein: CASSQDFAFGIVSFWGEETQYF
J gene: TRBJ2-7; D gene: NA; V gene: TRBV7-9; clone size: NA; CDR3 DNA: TGTGCCAGCAGCCGACCAGACACCTACGAGCAGTACTTC; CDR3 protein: CASSRPDTYEQYF
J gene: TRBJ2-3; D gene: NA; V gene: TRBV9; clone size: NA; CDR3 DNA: TGTGCCAGCAGCGGCGGCTCAGATACGCAGTATTTT; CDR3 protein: CASSGGSDTQYF
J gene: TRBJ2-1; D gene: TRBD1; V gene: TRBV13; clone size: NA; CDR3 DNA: TGTGCCAGCAGCCCTAGCCTATGGGACAGTCCCAATGAGCAGTTCTTC; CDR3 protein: CASSPSLWDSPNEQFF
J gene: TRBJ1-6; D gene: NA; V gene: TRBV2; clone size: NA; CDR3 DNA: TGTGCCAGCAGCCCGAGGGGGGGCGCGGAATCACCCCTCCACTTT; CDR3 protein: CASSPRGGAESPLHF
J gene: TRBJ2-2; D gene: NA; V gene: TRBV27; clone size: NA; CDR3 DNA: TGTGCCAGCAGTTTAATTACATTTTCGAACACCGGGGAGCTGTTTTTT; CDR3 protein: CASSLITFSNTGELFF
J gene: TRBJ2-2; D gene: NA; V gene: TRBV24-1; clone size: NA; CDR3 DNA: TGTGCCACCAGTGATGGCACGAACACCGGGGAGCTGTTTTTT; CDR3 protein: CATSDGTNTGELFF
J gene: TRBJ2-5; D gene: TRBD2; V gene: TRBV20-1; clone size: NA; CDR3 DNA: TGCAGTGCTAACGGACTAGCGGGAGTGGAAGAGACCCAGTACTTC; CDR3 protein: CSANGLAGVEETQYF
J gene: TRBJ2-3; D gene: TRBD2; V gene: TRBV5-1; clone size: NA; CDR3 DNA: TGCGCCAGCAGATCCCCGGGACTAGACGGCACAGATACGCAGTATTTT; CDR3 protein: CASRSPGLDGTDTQYF
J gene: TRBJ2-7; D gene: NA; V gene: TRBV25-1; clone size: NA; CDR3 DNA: TGTGCCAGCAGTAACGACAGGGAGGGCTCCTACGAGCAGTACTTC; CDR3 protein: CASSNDREGSYEQYF
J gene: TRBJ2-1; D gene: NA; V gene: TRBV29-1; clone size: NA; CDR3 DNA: TGCAGCGTTGAGGAGCCTCTGGACCCAGGGGTCTACAATGAGCAGTTCTTC; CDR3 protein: CSVEEPLDPGVYNEQFF
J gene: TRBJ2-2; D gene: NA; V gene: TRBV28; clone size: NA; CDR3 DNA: TGTGCCAGCAGTCCCCCGGACTTTAATCTTCTGACCGGGGAGCTGTTTTTT; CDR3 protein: CASSPPDFNLLTGELFF
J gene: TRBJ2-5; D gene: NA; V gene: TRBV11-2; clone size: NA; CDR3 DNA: TGTGCCAGCAGCCGGGGACATCCTGAGACCCAGTACTTC; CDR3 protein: CASSRGHPETQYF
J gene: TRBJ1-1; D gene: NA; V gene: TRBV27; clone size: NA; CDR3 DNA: TGTGCCGGCAGTTTACACCGAGAGTCGAACACTGAAGCTTTCTTT; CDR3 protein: CAGSLHRESNTEAFF
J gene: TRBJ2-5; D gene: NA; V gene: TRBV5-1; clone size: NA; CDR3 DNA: TGCGCCAGCAGCGTCCGGGACTCAATCCAAGAGACCCAGTACTTC; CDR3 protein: CASSVRDSIQETQYF
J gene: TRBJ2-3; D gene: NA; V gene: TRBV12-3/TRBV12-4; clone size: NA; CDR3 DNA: TGTGCCAGCAGAGCGACAGTATCCCGAGATACGCAGTATTTT; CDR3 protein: CASRATVSRDTQYF